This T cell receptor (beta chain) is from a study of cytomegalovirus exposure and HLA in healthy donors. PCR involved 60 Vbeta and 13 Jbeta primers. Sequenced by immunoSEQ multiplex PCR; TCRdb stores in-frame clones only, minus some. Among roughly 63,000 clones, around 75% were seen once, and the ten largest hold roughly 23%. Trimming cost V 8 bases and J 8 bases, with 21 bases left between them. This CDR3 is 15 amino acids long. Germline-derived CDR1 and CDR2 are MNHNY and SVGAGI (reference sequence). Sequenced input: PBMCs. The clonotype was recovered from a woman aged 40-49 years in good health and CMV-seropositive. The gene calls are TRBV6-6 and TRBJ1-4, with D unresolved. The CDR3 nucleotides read TGTGCCAGCGGGTCCCCGGGTCGACTGGCCGAAAAACTGTTTTTT. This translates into CASGSPGRLAEKLFF.